This T cell receptor beta chain stems from a study of blood T cell repertoires in COVID-19. Study context: Samples taken during acute and convalescent COVID-19 were collected in the United States, Italy and Spain. From T cells, B-cell-depleted T cells, or PBMCs came the material, which was cDNA or gDNA.

Original methodology: Amplification with reference gene primers provided the estimates of nucleated cell counts. The assay was immunoSEQ multiplex PCR, and TCRdb's table has in-frame clones only and misses some. V and J calls plus clone size are reproduced from that table; the DNA served to infer D and trimming. The table includes around 95,000 clones, 80% to 95% detected once. Sequenced: peripheral blood. The receptor's source is a man between 45 and 60 years old with active COVID-19.

CDR3 bases: TGTGCCAGCAGCATAGACAGGGGGGTCACCGGGGAGCTGTTTTTT. Its protein is CASSIDRGVTGELFF. The chain is built from TRBV7-2 and TRBJ2-2, with 9 bases aligning to TRBD1. J lost 4 bases, V lost 5 bases, and 5 bases had no gene match. CDR1 and CDR2 from the germline V gene are SGHTA and FQGNSA. The CDR3 spans 15 residues.